The clone carrying this TCR beta chain showed up many times. No antigen is known for it. Amplification yielded TCR beta CDR3 regions, with RNA transcripts as the source. HTBI primers were used for first-round RT-PCR of the TCR CDR3. TCRdb re-called the multiplex PCR reads with MiXCR, one entry per CDR3 protein. The profile covers some 740,000 distinct CDR3 sequences, with around 15% appearing a single time and roughly a tenth taken by the ten largest. The data derive from a study of T cells in Graves' hyperthyroidism and ophthalmopathy. V gave up 4 bases and J gave up 4 bases; unmatched junction bases: 3. The germline V gene has CDR1 SGHRS and CDR2 YFSETQ. The CDR3 runs to 14 residues. Overall study findings and caveats: Ophthalmopathy was model-predicted a median around seven months pre-onset.

PBMCs stemmed from about 9.5 ml fresh peripheral blood. The origin of this receptor is a woman between 18 and 29 years old with Graves' hyperthyroidism. V gene TRBV5-1 combines with J gene TRBJ2-2, with 8 bases aligning to TRBD2. Sequenced sample: blood. This CDR3 reads CASSPSGPTGELFF. CDR3 nucleotides: TGCGCCAGCAGCCCTAGCGGGCCCACCGGGGAGCTGTTTTTT.